A single sample is the source of the 7 T cell receptor beta chains below, sequenced in a study of blood T cell repertoires in COVID-19 (dated by TCRdb to about 2020). The library was produced with the immunoSEQ multiplex PCR assay. TCRdb mirrors the immuneACCESS table, restricted to in-frame sequences. Some clones are absent from its copies; in checked studies, under half trace to an unresolved V gene, and the reason for the others is unknown. This sample has 65,000 to 80,000 clones in its table, and about nine tenths of those were observed once. About 2.1% of the sample is in the top ten clones. Sequenced sample: peripheral blood. These receptors were collected from a man younger than 40 with acute or convalescent COVID-19.

The chain couples TRBV9 to TRBJ1-1, with a possible D match to TRBD1 (6 bases). The CDR3 has 13 residues. V lost 0 bases to trimming and J lost 6 bases, with 9 bases between them. Germline CDR1 is SGDLS and CDR2 is YYNGEE. The CDR3 coding sequence is TGTGCCAGCAGCGTAGGAGGGGGGGCTGAAGCTTTCTTT. Protein: CASSVGGGAEAFF.

The J gene is TRBJ1-1, the V gene TRBV7-9; 7 bases map to TRBD1. The CDR3 totals 14 residues. Trimming cost V 5 bases and J 0 bases; bases outside gene matches: 3. Per the germline V gene, CDR1 is SEHNR and CDR2 is FQNEAQ (reference sequence). The CDR3 protein is CASSLGTVNTEAFF. CDR3 in DNA: TGTGCCAGCAGCCTAGGGACAGTGAACACTGAAGCTTTCTTT.

The chain recombines TRBV14 with TRBJ2-1, with a possible D match to TRBD1 (6 bases). V lost 1 base, J lost 6 bases, and 22 bases lay in between. The germline V gene has CDR1 SGHDN and CDR2 FVKESK. This CDR3 is built from 18 residues. In DNA form, the CDR3 reads TGTGCCAGCAGCCAAGGGGTCCGGGACATGGGGACGGGCAATGAGCAGTTCTTC. This sequence encodes CASSQGVRDMGTGNEQFF.

This chain joins TRBV11-2 and TRBJ2-3, with no clear D. The CDR3 contains 13 residues. Germline lookup yields CDR1 SGHAT and CDR2 FQNNGV. Trimming took 4 bases from V and 0 from J, leaving 5 bases between them. CDR3 region: CASSSYSTDTQYF. The CDR3 region has the DNA TGTGCCAGCAGCTCCTATAGCACAGATACGCAGTATTTT.

V gene TRBV28 combines with J gene TRBJ1-2; 10 nucleotides align to TRBD1. This CDR3 has 15 amino acids. V lost 5 bases, J lost 4 bases, and 7 bases stayed unmatched. Germline V gene data show CDR1 as MDHEN and CDR2 as SYDVKM. The CDR3 is CASSPGDRGSYGYTF. DNA for the CDR3: TGTGCCAGCAGTCCTGGGGACAGGGGATCCTATGGCTACACCTTC.

The chain carries TRBV10-3 and TRBJ1-2; D possibly corresponds to TRBD1 (5 bases). Germline V gives CDR1 ENHRY, CDR2 SYGVKD. CDR3 size: 13 residues. Deletions cut 11 bases from V and 7 bases from J, with 20 bases between. The CDR3 DNA reads as TGTGCCGTCACCGGAGGGACTTCCTCTGGCTACACCTTC. Its protein product is CAVTGGTSSGYTF.

This clone was recorded a few times. The CDR3 reads CASSRTGSEGYTF. The DNA for the CDR3 is TGTGCCAGCAGTCGCACAGGGTCGGAAGGCTACACCTTC. The J gene is TRBJ1-2, the V gene TRBV6-5; possibly TRBD1 for D (6 bases). In germline, CDR1 is MNHEY, CDR2 SVGAGI. V was cut by 5 bases and J by 8 bases, with 15 bases left in between. CDR3 length: 13 amino acids.